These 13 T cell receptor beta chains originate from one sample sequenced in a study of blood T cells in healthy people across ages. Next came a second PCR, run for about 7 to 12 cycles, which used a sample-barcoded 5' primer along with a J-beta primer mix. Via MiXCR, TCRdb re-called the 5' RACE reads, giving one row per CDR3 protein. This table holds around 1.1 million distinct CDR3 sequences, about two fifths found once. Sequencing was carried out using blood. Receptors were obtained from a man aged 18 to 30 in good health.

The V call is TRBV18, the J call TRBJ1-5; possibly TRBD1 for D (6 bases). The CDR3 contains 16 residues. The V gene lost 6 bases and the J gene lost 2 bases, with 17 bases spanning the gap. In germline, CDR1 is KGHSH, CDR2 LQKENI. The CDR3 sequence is CASSLGGRGGNQPQHF. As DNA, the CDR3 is TGTGCCAGCTCTCTGGGGGGCCGAGGGGGCAATCAGCCCCAGCATTTT.

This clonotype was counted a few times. The CDR3 loop is CASSYSSGTGTNEKLFF. CDR3 nucleotides: TGTGCCAGCAGTTACTCGAGTGGGACAGGAACTAATGAAAAACTGTTTTTT. The chain carries TRBV6-6 and TRBJ1-4; TRBD1 aligns across 8 bases. After removal of 0 bases from V and 1 base from J, the junction contained 4 bases not matched to a gene. The CDR3 extends over 17 amino acids. In germline, CDR1 is MNHNY, CDR2 SVGAGI (reference sequence).

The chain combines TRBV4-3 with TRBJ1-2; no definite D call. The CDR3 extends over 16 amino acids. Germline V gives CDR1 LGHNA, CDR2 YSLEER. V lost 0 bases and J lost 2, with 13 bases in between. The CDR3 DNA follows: TGCGCCAGCAGCCAAGATTATACCTCCCCGAACTATGGCTACACCTTC. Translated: CASSQDYTSPNYGYTF.

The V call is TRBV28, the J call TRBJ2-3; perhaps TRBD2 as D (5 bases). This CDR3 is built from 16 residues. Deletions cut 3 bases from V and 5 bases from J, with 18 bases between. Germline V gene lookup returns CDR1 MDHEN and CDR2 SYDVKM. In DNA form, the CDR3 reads TGTGCCAGCAGTTTGTCGGGCAGGAGGCTCGGAGATACGCAGTATTTT. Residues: CASSLSGRRLGDTQYF.

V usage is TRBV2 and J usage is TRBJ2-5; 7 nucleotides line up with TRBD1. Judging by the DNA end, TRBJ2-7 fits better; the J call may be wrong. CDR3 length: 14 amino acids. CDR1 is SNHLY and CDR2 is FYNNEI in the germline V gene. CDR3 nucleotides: TGTGCCAGCAGCCAAGACAGGGCCAACTACGAGCAGTACTTC. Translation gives CASSQDRANYEQYF.

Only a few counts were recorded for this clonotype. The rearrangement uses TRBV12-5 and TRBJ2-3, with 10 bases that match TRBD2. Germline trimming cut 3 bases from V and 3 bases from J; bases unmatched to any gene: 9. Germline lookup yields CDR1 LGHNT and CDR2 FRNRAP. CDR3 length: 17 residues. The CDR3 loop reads CASGLASGGHRTDTQYF. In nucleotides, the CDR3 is TGTGCTAGTGGTTTAGCTAGCGGGGGACACAGGACAGATACGCAGTATTTT.

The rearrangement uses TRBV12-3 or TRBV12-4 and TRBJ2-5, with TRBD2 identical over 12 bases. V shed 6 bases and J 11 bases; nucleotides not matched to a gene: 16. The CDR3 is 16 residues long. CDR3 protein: CASSSSSGGASYEQYF. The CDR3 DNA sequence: TGTGCCAGCAGCTCTTCTAGCGGGGGGGCCTCTTATGAGCAGTACTTC.

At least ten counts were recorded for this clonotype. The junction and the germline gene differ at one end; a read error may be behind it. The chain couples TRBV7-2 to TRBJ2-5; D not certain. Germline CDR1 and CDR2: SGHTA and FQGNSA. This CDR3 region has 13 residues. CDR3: CASSLRPQETQYF. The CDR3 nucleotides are TGCGCCAGCAGCCTCCGGCCTCAAGAGACCCAGTACTTC.

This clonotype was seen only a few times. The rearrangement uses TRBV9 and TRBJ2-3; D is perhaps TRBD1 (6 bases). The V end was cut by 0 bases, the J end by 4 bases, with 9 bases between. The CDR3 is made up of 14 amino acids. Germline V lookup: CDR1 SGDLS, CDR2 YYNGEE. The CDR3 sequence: CASSVDREADTQYF. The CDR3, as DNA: TGTGCCAGCAGCGTAGACAGGGAAGCAGATACGCAGTATTTT. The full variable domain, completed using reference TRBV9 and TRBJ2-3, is DSGVTQTPKHLITATGQRVTLRCSPRSGDLSVYWYQQSLDQGLQFLIQYYNGEERAKGNILERFSAQQFPDLHSELNLSSLELGDSALYFCASSVDREADTQYFGPGTRLTVL.

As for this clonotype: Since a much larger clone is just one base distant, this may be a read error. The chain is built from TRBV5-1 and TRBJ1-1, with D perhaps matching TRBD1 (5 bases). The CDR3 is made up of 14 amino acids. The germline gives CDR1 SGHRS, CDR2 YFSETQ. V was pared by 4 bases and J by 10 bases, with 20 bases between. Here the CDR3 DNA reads TGCGCCAGCAGCGTGGAAGAGGGGCGGATCGGAGCTTTCTTT. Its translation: CASSVEEGRIGAFF.

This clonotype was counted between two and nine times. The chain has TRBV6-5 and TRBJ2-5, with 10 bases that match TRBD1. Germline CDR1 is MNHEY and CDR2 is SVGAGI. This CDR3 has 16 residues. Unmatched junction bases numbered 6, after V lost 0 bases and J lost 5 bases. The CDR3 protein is CASSYSTGGYGETQYF. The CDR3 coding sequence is TGTGCCAGCAGTTACTCGACAGGGGGCTATGGGGAGACCCAGTACTTC.

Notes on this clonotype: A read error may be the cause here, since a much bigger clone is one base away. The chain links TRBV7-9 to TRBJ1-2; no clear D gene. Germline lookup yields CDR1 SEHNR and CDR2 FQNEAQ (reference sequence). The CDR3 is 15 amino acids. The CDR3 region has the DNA TGTGCCAGCAGCAAAGGGTCCACCTATAACCATGGCTACACCTTC. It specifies CASSKGSTYNHGYTF.

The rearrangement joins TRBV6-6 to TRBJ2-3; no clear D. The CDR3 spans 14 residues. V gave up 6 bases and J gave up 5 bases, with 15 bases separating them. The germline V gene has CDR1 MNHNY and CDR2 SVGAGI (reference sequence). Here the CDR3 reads CASRRTRVRDTQYF. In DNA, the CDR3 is TGTGCCAGCAGGCGGACCCGGGTCCGAGATACGCAGTATTTT.